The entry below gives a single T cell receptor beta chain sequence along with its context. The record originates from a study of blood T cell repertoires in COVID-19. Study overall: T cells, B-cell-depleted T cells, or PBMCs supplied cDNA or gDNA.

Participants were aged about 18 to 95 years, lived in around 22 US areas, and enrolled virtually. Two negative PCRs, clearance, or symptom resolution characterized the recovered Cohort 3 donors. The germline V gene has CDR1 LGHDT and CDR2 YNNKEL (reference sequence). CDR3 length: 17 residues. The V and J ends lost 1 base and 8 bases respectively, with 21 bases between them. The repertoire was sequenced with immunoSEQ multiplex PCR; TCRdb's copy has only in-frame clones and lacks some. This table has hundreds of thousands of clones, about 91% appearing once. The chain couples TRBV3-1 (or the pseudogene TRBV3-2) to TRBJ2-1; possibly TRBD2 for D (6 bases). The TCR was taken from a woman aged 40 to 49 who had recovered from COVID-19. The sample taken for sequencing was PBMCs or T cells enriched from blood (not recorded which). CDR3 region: CASSQAVGGPRYDEQFF. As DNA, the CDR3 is TGTGCCAGCAGCCAAGCTGTAGGAGGGCCAAGGTACGATGAGCAGTTCTTC.